The subject of this entry is one TCR beta chain. As yet, its antigen is unknown. The CDR3 contains 18 residues. J gave up 1 base and V 4 bases, and 8 bases lay outside the gene matches. Germline lookup yields CDR1 ENHRY and CDR2 SYGVKD. This record comes from a study of vaccination and CD4 T cells after COVID-19. Oncomine TCR Beta short-read sequencing was applied to DNA from cultured CD4+ T cells. TCRdb processed the PCR reads anew with MiXCR; each CDR3 protein has one entry. The sample has approximately 12,000 distinct CDR3 sequences, approximately 57% seen once. Treatment meaning: roughly nine-day PBMC culture with coronavirus spike peptide pools or control peptides (ViraFEST assay).

This receptor was taken from a human donor who had recovered from COVID-19. Material: CD4+ T cells from blood, cultured in vitro. The chain has TRBV10-3 and TRBJ2-3, with TRBD2 identical over 13 bases. CDR3 DNA sequence: TGTGCCATCAGTGGAGGGACTAGCGGGATGATGGGCACAGATACGCAGTATTTT. Its protein is CAISGGTSGMMGTDTQYF.